Listed here is a single TCR beta chain. The antigen is not known. A much larger clone lies one base from this, so it may be a read error. Primers used in a second PCR of roughly 7 to 12 cycles were a sample-barcoded 5' primer and a J-beta primer mix. Every individual sample yielded 2.5 million or more paired-end reads (each containing CDR3). TCRdb re-analysed the 5' RACE reads in MiXCR, keeping a single row per CDR3 protein. The sample includes 590,000 or so distinct CDR3 sequences, around 31% of them seen just once. Germline V lookup: CDR1 MNHNY, CDR2 SVGAGI (reference sequence). The V end lost 7 bases, the J end lost 8 bases, and 8 bases lay between the germline ends. This CDR3 region has 11 residues. The sample is drawn from a study of blood T cells in healthy people across ages. Overall study findings and caveats: There were more naive CD4+ cells and higher diversity in long-lived donors than in aged donors.

The source is a woman over 75 in good health. The chain uses TRBV6-6 and TRBJ1-4; no firm D call. Sequenced input: blood. CDR3 protein: CASTHWEKLFF. DNA for the CDR3: TGTGCCAGCACCCACTGGGAAAAACTGTTTTTT.